The TCR beta chain described here comes from a study of cytomegalovirus exposure and HLA in healthy donors. Regarding the study as a whole: TCR beta chains numbering 164 were designated cytomegalovirus-associated. A later analysis found first-cohort TCR clusters tended to co-occur in the 100 to 150 validation repertoires.

The table lists this clone with a count of one. Its antigen is as yet unknown. The protocol was immunoSEQ multiplex PCR, while the TCRdb copy is restricted to in-frame clones and leaves out a portion. Of about 240,000 clones listed, approximately 86% are singletons. CDR1 is SGHVS, CDR2 FQNEAQ, per germline. The CDR3 loop spans 15 amino acids. V gave up 3 bases and J gave up 1 base, with 11 bases separating them. The receptor was isolated from a woman in her twenties or thirties in good health and CMV-seropositive. Sequenced: PBMCs. V and J are TRBV7-8 and TRBJ2-3; D might be TRBD2 (5 bases). For the CDR3, the DNA is TGTGCCAGCAGCTTCTTCCTCGGGGGCACAGATACGCAGTATTTT. Amino acid sequence: CASSFFLGGTDTQYF.